Below are 26 T cell receptor beta chains sequenced from a single sample in a study of Ad26.COV2.S vaccination and SARS-CoV-2 variants. The treatment denotes: some 20 received Ad26.COV2.S at low or high dose, single or two shots; roughly five received placebo; per-sample allocation not given. Sampling happened 63 days after the first vaccine or placebo injection. Profiled with immunoSEQ multiplex PCR; TCRdb holds only in-frame clones, not every one. The repertoire holds roughly 390,000 clones, with 70% to 90% as singletons. The input for sequencing was peripheral blood, taken in a trial of Ad26.COV2.S vaccine versus placebo. The receptors were sampled from a person between 18 and 65 years old who received the Ad26.COV2.S COVID-19 vaccine or a placebo.

The J gene is TRBJ2-7, the V gene TRBV5-1; tentative D call: TRBD1 (6 bases). V was shortened by 0 bases and J by 6 bases, with 16 bases between the two germline ends. The CDR3 length is 15 residues. The germline CDR1 and CDR2 sequences are SGHRS and YFSETQ. The CDR3 DNA sequence: TGCGCCAGCAGCTTGGACGGGACACCTCACCTCGAGCAGTACTTC. Its protein product is CASSLDGTPHLEQYF.

The CDR3 sequence: CASSLGSSGGTDTQYF. The CDR3 DNA is TGCGCCAGCAGCTTAGGCAGCAGCGGGGGGACAGATACGCAGTATTTT. This chain joins TRBV5-1 and TRBJ2-3; 9 bases are a match to TRBD2. CDR1 is SGHRS, CDR2 YFSETQ, per germline. This CDR3 region has 16 residues. The ends lost 2 bases at V and 3 bases at J; junction bases unmatched: 7.

The chain has TRBV6-2 or TRBV6-3 and TRBJ1-5; 8 bases align to TRBD1. The CDR3 length is 16 residues. Germline V lookup: CDR1 MNHEY, CDR2 SVGEGT. Trimming took 6 bases from V and 5 from J; bases not matched to a gene: 12. CDR3 nucleotide sequence: TGTGCCAGCAGCCGACCCCCCATCAGGGGGCATCAGCCCCAGCATTTT. Protein sequence: CASSRPPIRGHQPQHF.

The chain recombines TRBV30 with TRBJ2-2, with 7 nucleotides matching TRBD1. Germline loops: CDR1 GTSNPN, CDR2 SVGIG (reference sequence). Trimming cost V 2 bases and J 7 bases; bases outside gene matches: 7. This CDR3 has 14 residues. The CDR3 is CAWSRDRDNGELFF. Here the CDR3 DNA reads TGTGCCTGGAGTCGTGACAGGGATAACGGGGAGCTGTTTTTT.

On this clone: Other DNA sequences from this sample encode an identical CDR3 as well. J is TRBJ1-2 and V is TRBV2, with 9 nucleotides matching TRBD1. V lost 8 bases, J lost 3 bases, and 7 bases stayed unmatched. The CDR3 spans 14 residues. Germline V gene sequence: CDR1 SNHLY, CDR2 FYNNEI. The CDR3 reads CASSPRTGDYGYTF. In nucleotides, the CDR3 is TGTGCCAGCTCACCTAGGACAGGGGACTATGGCTACACCTTC.

The gene calls are TRBV4-1 and TRBJ1-2; a possible D gene is TRBD1 (5 bases). Germline V gene lookup returns CDR1 MGHRA and CDR2 YSYEKL. The CDR3 is 15 amino acids. V gave up 0 bases and J gave up 1 base, with 9 bases separating them. The CDR3 spells CASSQDRGLNYGYTF. The CDR3 nucleotides are TGCGCCAGCAGCCAAGATCGGGGCCTTAACTATGGCTACACCTTC.

The chain is built from TRBV19 and TRBJ2-4; no firm D call. V was shortened by 5 bases and J by 4 bases, with 6 bases between the two germline ends. CDR1 LNHDA and CDR2 SQIVND come from the germline V gene (reference sequence). This CDR3 spans 12 amino acids. The CDR3 nucleotides read TGTGCCAGTAGTCAGGTAAAAAACATTCAGTACTTC. Residues: CASSQVKNIQYF.

The gene calls are TRBV6-6 and TRBJ1-2; 11 nucleotides align to TRBD1. This CDR3 is 16 amino acids long. Trimming removed 2 bases from V and 0 bases from J; junction bases left unmatched: 2. Germline CDR1 reads MNHNY; CDR2 reads SVGAGI (reference sequence). DNA of the CDR3: TGTGCCAGCAGTTACCGGACAGGGGGCACTAACTATGGCTACACCTTC. Protein: CASSYRTGGTNYGYTF.

The V gene is TRBV5-1, the J gene TRBJ2-3, with 8 bases fitting TRBD1. CDR3 length: 14 amino acids. After removal of 4 bases from V and 6 bases from J, the junction contained 7 bases not matched to a gene. The V gene's germline CDR1 is SGHRS and CDR2 YFSETQ. The CDR3: CASSSGQGPDTQYF. CDR3 DNA: TGCGCCAGCAGCAGTGGACAGGGTCCCGATACGCAGTATTTT.

This sequence joins TRBV7-2 and TRBJ2-5; D might be TRBD1 or TRBD2, each matching 5 bases. Trimming removed 1 base from V and 9 bases from J, with 21 bases in between. Per the germline V gene, CDR1 is SGHTA and CDR2 is FQGNSA. The CDR3 sequence is 16 residues long. CDR3 sequence: CASSLGGFGARGAQYF. The CDR3 nucleotides are TGTGCCAGCAGCTTAGGAGGCTTCGGCGCGAGAGGGGCCCAGTACTTC. The complete variable domain, with remaining parts taken from reference TRBV7-2 and TRBJ2-5, reads GAGVSQSPSNKVTEKGKDVELRCDPISGHTALYWYRQSLGQGLEFLIYFQGNSAPDKSGLPSDRFSAERTGGSVSTLTIQRTQQEDSAVYLCASSLGGFGARGAQYFGPGTRLLVL.

The rearrangement uses TRBV9 and TRBJ1-2; maybe TRBD1 (5 bases). The germline CDR1 and CDR2 sequences are SGDLS and YYNGEE. The V and J ends lost 2 bases and 2 bases respectively, with 7 bases between them. The CDR3 contains 13 residues. The CDR3 nucleotides are TGTGCCAGCAGCGTCACAGGAAACTATGGCTACACCTTC. Protein: CASSVTGNYGYTF.

The genes are TRBV6-2 or TRBV6-3 and TRBJ2-1, with TRBD1 identical over 7 bases. The CDR3 has 14 residues. Germline V gene sequence: CDR1 MNHEY, CDR2 SVGEGT. V dropped 2 bases and J dropped 12; count of bases not matched to a gene: 10. In nucleotides, the CDR3 is TGTGCCAGCAGTTACACAAACAGGGGTTCGGGGCAGTTCTTC. This encodes CASSYTNRGSGQFF.

V gene TRBV4-3 combines with J gene TRBJ1-1, with D unclear. Germline CDR1 and CDR2: LGHNA and YSLEER. The V and J ends lost 0 bases and 2 bases respectively, with 4 bases between them. CDR3 length: 13 amino acids. The DNA for the CDR3 is TGCGCCAGCAGCCAAGATCCCAACACTGAAGCTTTCTTT. As protein: CASSQDPNTEAFF.

The chain has TRBV6-2 or TRBV6-3 and TRBJ1-1; the match to TRBD1 covers 7 bases. The CDR3 has 14 amino acids. The germline V gene has CDR1 MNHEY and CDR2 SVGEGT. V was clipped by 5 bases and J by 1 base; unmatched bases: 4. This CDR3 is CASSDGQENTEAFF. The DNA of the CDR3 is TGTGCCAGCAGTGATGGACAGGAGAACACTGAAGCTTTCTTT.

The chain is built from TRBV9 and TRBJ1-6; D remains ambiguous. Looked up from germline, CDR1 is SGDLS and CDR2 is YYNGEE. CDR3 size: 12 residues. The V end was cut by 3 bases, the J end by 5 bases, with 3 bases between. DNA of the CDR3: TGTGCCAGCAGCGGGAATAATTCACCCCTCCACTTT. This translates into CASSGNNSPLHF.

The chain joins TRBV5-6 to TRBJ2-3; 8 nucleotides line up with TRBD2. J was trimmed by 3 bases and V by 6 bases; bases with no gene match: 6. Germline V CDR1 and CDR2: SGHDT, YYEEEE. The CDR3 is 14 amino acids. DNA for the CDR3: TGTGCCAGCACGGACGGGGGGGCGACAGATACGCAGTATTTT. It is translated as CASTDGGATDTQYF.

The chain recombines TRBV14 with TRBJ2-1; D is ambiguous. The CDR3 is 14 amino acids. CDR1 and CDR2 (germline): SGHDN, FVKESK. Trimming shortened V by 1 base and J by 9 bases, and 13 bases separated the two germline ends. The CDR3 nucleotides are TGTGCCAGCAGCCAAGTGTTCGGCGGCAGTGAGCAGTTCTTC. It is translated as CASSQVFGGSEQFF.

The chain links TRBV11-2 to TRBJ2-4, with D tentatively TRBD2 (7 bases). The CDR3 loop spans 13 amino acids. V was clipped by 0 bases and J by 15 bases, with 15 bases between them. Germline CDR1 SGHAT, CDR2 FQNNGV. CDR3 loop: CASSLDVAGAAYF. The CDR3 nucleotides read TGTGCCAGCAGCTTAGATGTTGCGGGGGCAGCGTACTTC. The variable domain in full, completed from reference TRBV11-2 and TRBJ2-4, reads EAGVAQSPRYKIIEKRQSVAFWCNPISGHATLYWYQQILGQGPKLLIQFQNNGVVDDSQLPKDRFSAERLKGVDSTLKIQPAKLEDSAVYLCASSLDVAGAAYFGAGTRLSVL.

The chain couples TRBV7-8 to TRBJ2-5; D is unclear. Germline V lookup: CDR1 SGHVS, CDR2 FQNEAQ. The CDR3 runs to 15 residues. V was trimmed by 5 bases and J by 1 base, leaving 14 bases between them. The CDR3 spells CASSPYGGGQETQYF. The CDR3 nucleotides read TGTGCCAGCAGCCCCTATGGTGGTGGCCAAGAGACCCAGTACTTC.

This chain connects TRBV6-6 to TRBJ2-2; 10 nucleotides match TRBD1. CDR3 length: 14 amino acids. Trimming at V came to 10 bases and at J to 6 bases, leaving 8 bases not matched to a gene. CDR1 and CDR2 (germline): MNHNY, SVGAGI (reference sequence). The CDR3 loop is CATKGQGESGELFF. The DNA for the CDR3 is TGTGCCACCAAAGGACAGGGGGAATCCGGGGAGCTGTTTTTT.

The chain couples TRBV11-2 to TRBJ2-5; maybe TRBD1 (6 bases). The CDR3 is 14 residues long. The V gene lost 2 bases and the J gene lost 4 bases, with 11 bases spanning the gap. CDR1 and CDR2 from the germline V gene are SGHAT and FQNNGV. CDR3 amino acids: CASSLHGQLETQYF. In DNA form, the CDR3 reads TGTGCCAGCAGCTTACACGGACAGCTAGAGACCCAGTACTTC.

The V and J genes are TRBV19 and TRBJ2-2, with D perhaps being TRBD1 or TRBD2 (5 bases each). V was shortened by 10 bases and J by 3 bases, with 18 bases between the two germline ends. CDR1 and CDR2 (germline): LNHDA, SQIVND (reference sequence). The CDR3 has 15 residues. The CDR3 DNA sequence: TGTGCCACAAGGGGCATACTAGGGGACACCGGGGAGCTGTTTTTT. Residues: CATRGILGDTGELFF. The full variable domain, its missing parts supplied by reference TRBV19 and TRBJ2-2, is DGGITQSPKYLFRKEGQNVTLSCEQNLNHDAMYWYRQDPGQGLRLIYYSQIVNDFQKGDIAEGYSVSREKKESFPLTVTSAQKNPTAFYLCATRGILGDTGELFFGEGSRLTVL.

This clone was seen more than once but under ten times. The genes are TRBV19 and TRBJ1-2, with D unresolved. V lost 3 bases to trimming and J lost 0 bases, with 11 bases between them. CDR1 is LNHDA and CDR2 is SQIVND in the germline V gene (reference sequence). The CDR3 has 15 amino acids. The CDR3 is CASSILGRTNYGYTF. The CDR3 DNA sequence: TGTGCCAGTAGTATCCTAGGGAGAACTAACTATGGCTACACCTTC.

V usage is TRBV27 and J usage is TRBJ1-5; D is possibly TRBD1 (5 bases). V dropped 5 bases and J dropped 2 bases, with 16 bases sitting between them. Per germline, CDR1 MNHEY and CDR2 SMNVEV (reference sequence). The CDR3 spans 16 residues. The CDR3, as DNA: TGTGCCAGCAGTCTTTTCTTCGGAGGGGGCAATCAGCCCCAGCATTTT. As protein: CASSLFFGGGNQPQHF.

This chain links TRBV14 with TRBJ2-7, with D possibly matching TRBD1 (5 bases). The CDR3 consists of 15 residues. Germline V gene sequence: CDR1 SGHDN, CDR2 FVKESK. Deletions cut 1 base from V and 3 bases from J, with 13 bases between. CDR3 in amino acids: CASSQGLGAGYEQYF. The CDR3 DNA follows: TGTGCCAGCAGCCAAGGGTTAGGGGCAGGCTACGAGCAGTACTTC.

V usage is TRBV6-5 and J usage is TRBJ2-7; 8 bases are shared with TRBD1. The V segment lost 7 bases and the J segment 4 bases; nucleotides outside the gene matches: 6. The CDR3 runs to 13 residues. Germline CDR1 is MNHEY and CDR2 is SVGAGI. The CDR3 loop is CASTPGQEYEQYF. In DNA form, the CDR3 reads TGTGCCAGCACACCGGGACAGGAGTACGAGCAGTACTTC.